The sequence of this T cell receptor (beta chain) was determined in a study of blood T cell repertoires in COVID-19. Across the study: Samples came from the United States, Italy and Spain, spanning acute and convalescent COVID-19. T cells, B-cell-depleted T cells, or PBMCs supplied cDNA or gDNA.

V shed 3 bases, J shed 4 bases, and the junction held 9 bases outside the gene matches. This CDR3 contains 16 residues. CDR1 is LGHDT, CDR2 YNNKEL, per germline (reference sequence). Here immunoSEQ multiplex PCR was the method, and the copy in TCRdb shows in-frame clones only, minus some. Here the sample spans a few hundred thousand clones, about 90% being singletons. This clone has a single count. The sequence was obtained from a woman aged 18-35 years who had recovered from COVID-19. Sequenced: peripheral blood. The chain carries TRBV3-1 (or the pseudogene TRBV3-2) and TRBJ2-3, with TRBD2 identical over 8 bases. DNA for the CDR3: TGTGCCAGCAGCCAGGCACCAGCGGGAGTGGCAGATACGCAGTATTTT. As protein: CASSQAPAGVADTQYF.